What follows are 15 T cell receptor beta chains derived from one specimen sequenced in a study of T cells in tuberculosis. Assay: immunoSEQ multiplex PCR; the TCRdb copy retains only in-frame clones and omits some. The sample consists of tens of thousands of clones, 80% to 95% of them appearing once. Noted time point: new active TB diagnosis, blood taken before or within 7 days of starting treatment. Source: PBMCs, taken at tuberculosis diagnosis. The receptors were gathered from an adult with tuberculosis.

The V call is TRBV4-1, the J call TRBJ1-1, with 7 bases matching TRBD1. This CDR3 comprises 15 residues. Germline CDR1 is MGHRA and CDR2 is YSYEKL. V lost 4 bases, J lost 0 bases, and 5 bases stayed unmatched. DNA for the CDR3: TGCGCCAGCAGCCCGGGACAGTCCATGAACACTGAAGCTTTCTTT. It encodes CASSPGQSMNTEAFF.

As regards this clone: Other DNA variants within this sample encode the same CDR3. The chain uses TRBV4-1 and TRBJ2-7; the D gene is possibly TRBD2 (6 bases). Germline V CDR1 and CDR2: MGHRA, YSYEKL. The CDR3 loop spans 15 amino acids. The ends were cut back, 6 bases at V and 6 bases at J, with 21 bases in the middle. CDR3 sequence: CASSHPAPRGGEQYF. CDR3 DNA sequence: TGCGCCAGCAGTCACCCGGCGCCTAGGGGAGGCGAGCAGTACTTC.

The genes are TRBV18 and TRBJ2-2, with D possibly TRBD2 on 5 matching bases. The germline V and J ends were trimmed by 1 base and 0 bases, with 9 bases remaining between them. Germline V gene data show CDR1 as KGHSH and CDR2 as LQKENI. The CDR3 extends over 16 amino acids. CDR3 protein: CASSPRNSANTGELFF. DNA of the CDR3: TGTGCCAGCTCACCACGTAATAGCGCGAACACCGGGGAGCTGTTTTTT.

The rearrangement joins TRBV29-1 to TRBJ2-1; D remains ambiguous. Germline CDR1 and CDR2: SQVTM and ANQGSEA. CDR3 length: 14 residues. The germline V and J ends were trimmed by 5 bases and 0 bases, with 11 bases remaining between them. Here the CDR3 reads CSVRVLSSYNEQFF. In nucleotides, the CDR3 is TGCAGCGTTCGAGTCCTTAGCTCCTACAATGAGCAGTTCTTC.

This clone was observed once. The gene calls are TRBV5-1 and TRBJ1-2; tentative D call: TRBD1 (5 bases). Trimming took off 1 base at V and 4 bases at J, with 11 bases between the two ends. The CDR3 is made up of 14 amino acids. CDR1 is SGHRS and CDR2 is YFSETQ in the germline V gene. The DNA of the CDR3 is TGCGCCAGCAGCTTGACCGGGGGGAGCTATGGCTACACCTTC. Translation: CASSLTGGSYGYTF.

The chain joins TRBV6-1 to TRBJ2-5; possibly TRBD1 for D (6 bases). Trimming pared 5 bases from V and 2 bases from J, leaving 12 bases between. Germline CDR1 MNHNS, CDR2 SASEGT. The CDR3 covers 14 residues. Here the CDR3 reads CASSFTGLQETQYF. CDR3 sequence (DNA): TGTGCCAGCAGTTTTACAGGGTTACAAGAGACCCAGTACTTC.

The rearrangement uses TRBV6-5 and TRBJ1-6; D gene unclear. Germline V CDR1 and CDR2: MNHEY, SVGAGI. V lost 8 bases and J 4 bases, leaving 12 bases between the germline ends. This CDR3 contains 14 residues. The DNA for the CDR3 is TGTGCCAGCCGTCGCGACATTTATAATTCACCCCTCCACTTT. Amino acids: CASRRDIYNSPLHF.

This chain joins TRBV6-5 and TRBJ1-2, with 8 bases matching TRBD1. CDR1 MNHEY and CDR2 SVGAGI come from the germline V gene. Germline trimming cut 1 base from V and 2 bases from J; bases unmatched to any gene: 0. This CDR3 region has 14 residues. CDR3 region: CASSYYRGNYGYTF. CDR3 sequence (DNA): TGTGCCAGCAGTTACTACAGGGGGAACTATGGCTACACCTTC.

CDR3 nucleotide sequence: TGCGCCAGCAGCTCCGATTCTGGACAGGGGACCTTC. Translated, it gives CASSSDSGQGTF. The chain combines TRBV5-1 with TRBJ1-2, with TRBD1 identical over 9 bases. CDR3 size: 12 residues. Unmatched junction bases numbered 8, after V lost 3 bases and J lost 14 bases. Looked up from germline, CDR1 is SGHRS and CDR2 is YFSETQ.

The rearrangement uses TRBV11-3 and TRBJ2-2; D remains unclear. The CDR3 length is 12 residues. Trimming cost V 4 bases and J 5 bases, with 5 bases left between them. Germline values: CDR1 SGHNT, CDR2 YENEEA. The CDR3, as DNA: TGTGCCAGCAGCTCCAGGACCGGGGAGCTGTTTTTT. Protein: CASSSRTGELFF.

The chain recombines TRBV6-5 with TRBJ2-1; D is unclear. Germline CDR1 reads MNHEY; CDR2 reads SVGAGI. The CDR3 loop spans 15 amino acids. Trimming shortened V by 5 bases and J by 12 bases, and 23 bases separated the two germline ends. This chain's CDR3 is CASSTSRFDLSGQFF. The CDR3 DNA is TGTGCCAGCAGTACCTCACGATTCGACCTTTCAGGGCAGTTCTTC.

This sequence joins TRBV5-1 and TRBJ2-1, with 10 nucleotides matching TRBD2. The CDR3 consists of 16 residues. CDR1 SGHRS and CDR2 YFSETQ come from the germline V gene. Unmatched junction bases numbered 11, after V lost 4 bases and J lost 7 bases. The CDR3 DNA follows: TGCGCCAGCAGCATCGCTAGCGGGGGACTGAGGAATGAGCAGTTCTTC. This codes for CASSIASGGLRNEQFF. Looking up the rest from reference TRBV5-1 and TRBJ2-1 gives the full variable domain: KAGVTQTPRYLIKTRGQQVTLSCSPISGHRSVSWYQQTPGQGLQFLFEYFSETQRNKGNFPGRFSGRQFSNSRSEMNVSTLELGDSALYLCASSIASGGLRNEQFFGPGTRLTVL.

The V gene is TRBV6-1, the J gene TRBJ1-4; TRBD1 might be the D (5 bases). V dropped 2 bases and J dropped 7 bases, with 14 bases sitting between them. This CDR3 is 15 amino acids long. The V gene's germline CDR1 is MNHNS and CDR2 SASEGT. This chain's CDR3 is CASSEMGQGVEKLFF. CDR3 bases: TGTGCCAGCAGTGAAATGGGGCAGGGCGTTGAAAAACTGTTTTTT.

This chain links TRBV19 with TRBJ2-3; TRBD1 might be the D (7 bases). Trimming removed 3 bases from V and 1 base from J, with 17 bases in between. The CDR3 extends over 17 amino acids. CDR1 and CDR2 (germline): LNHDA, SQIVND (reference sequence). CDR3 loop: CASSIGPGGTGTDTQYF. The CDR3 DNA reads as TGTGCCAGTAGTATCGGACCAGGGGGGACAGGCACAGATACGCAGTATTTT.

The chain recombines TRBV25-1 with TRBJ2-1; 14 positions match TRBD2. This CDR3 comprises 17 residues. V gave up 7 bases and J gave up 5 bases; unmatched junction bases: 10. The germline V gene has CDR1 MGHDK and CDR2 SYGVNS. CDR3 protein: CASTVGLAGGVDNEQFF. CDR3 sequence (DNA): TGTGCCAGCACGGTTGGACTAGCGGGGGGAGTGGACAATGAGCAGTTCTTC.